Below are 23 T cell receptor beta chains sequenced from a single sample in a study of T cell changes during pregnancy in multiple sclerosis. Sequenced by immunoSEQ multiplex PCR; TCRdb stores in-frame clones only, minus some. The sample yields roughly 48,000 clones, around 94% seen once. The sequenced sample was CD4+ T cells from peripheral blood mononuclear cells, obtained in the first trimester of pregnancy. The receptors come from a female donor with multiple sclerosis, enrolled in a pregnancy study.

The CDR3 region is CASSFTTNSYNEQFF. The CDR3 DNA follows: TGTGCCAGCAGCTTTACGACTAACTCCTACAATGAGCAGTTCTTC. V gene TRBV11-2 combines with J gene TRBJ2-1; possibly TRBD2 for D (5 bases). The CDR3 totals 15 residues. V lost 3 bases and J 0 bases, leaving 9 bases between the germline ends. From germline, CDR1 is SGHAT and CDR2 FQNNGV.

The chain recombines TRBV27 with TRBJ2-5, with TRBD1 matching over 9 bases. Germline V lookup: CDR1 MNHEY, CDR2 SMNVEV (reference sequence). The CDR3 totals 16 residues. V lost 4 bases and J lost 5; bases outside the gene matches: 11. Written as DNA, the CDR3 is TGTGCCAGCAGTTCTACTCCGGGACAGGGATCCGAGACCCAGTACTTC. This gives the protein CASSSTPGQGSETQYF.

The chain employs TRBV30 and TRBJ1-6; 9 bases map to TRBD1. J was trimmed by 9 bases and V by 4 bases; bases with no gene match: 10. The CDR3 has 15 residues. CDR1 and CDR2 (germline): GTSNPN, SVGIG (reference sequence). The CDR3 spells CAWNHRGRVGSPLHF. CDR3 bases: TGTGCCTGGAACCACAGGGGGCGAGTAGGTTCACCCCTCCACTTT.

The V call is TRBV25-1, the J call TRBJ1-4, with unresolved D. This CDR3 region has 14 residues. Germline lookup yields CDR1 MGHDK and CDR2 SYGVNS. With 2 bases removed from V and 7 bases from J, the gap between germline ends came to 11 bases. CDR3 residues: CASSETPLGEKLFF. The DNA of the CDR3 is TGTGCCAGCAGTGAAACCCCGCTAGGTGAAAAACTGTTTTTT.

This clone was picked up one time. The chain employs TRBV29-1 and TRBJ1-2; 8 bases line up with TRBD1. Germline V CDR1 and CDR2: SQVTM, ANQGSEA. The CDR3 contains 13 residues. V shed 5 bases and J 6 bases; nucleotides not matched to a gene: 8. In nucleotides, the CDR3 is TGCAGCGTTAATCCGACAGGGGAGGATGGCTACACCTTC. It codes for CSVNPTGEDGYTF.

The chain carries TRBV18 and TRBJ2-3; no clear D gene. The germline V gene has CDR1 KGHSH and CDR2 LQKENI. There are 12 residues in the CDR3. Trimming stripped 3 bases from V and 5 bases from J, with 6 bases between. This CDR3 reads CASSPREDTQYF. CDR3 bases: TGTGCCAGCTCACCGAGAGAAGATACGCAGTATTTT.

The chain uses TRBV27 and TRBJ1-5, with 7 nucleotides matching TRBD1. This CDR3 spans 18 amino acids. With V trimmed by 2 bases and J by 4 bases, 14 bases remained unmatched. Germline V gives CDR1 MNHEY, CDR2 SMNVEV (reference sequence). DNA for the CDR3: TGTGCCAGCAGTTTAAGGGCGACAGGGCTTAGTGTGAATCAGCCCCAGCATTTT. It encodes CASSLRATGLSVNQPQHF.

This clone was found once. The CDR3 DNA follows: TGTGCCAGCAGGACAACAGGGGCCCCCAATCAGCCCCAGCATTTT. Residues: CASRTTGAPNQPQHF. V and J are TRBV6-1 and TRBJ1-5, with 7 bases that match TRBD1. Germline V CDR1 and CDR2: MNHNS, SASEGT. The V and J ends lost 6 bases and 3 bases, in that order; junction bases with no gene match: 8. This CDR3 region has 15 residues.

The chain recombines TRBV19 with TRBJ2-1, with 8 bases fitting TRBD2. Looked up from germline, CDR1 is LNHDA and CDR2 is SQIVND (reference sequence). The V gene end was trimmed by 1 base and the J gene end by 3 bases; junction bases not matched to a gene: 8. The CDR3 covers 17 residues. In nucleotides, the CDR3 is TGTGCCAGTAGTATAGGGGACGGGCGGGGGGACTACAATGAGCAGTTCTTC. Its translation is CASSIGDGRGDYNEQFF.

The CDR3 spells CASSYSGGGLFETQYF. DNA of the CDR3: TGTGCCAGCAGTTACTCTGGGGGGGGCCTTTTTGAGACCCAGTACTTC. The J gene is TRBJ2-5, the V gene TRBV6-5; the D gene is possibly TRBD2 (7 bases). CDR1 and CDR2 (germline): MNHEY, SVGAGI. V lost 0 bases and J 5 bases, leaving 16 bases between the germline ends. This CDR3 has 16 residues.

The CDR3, as DNA: TGTGCCAGCAGTGAGACAGTTTTCTCCTACAATGAGCAGTTCTTC. Encoded protein: CASSETVFSYNEQFF. V is TRBV2 and J is TRBJ2-1; D perhaps matches TRBD1 (5 bases). Germline V gene sequence: CDR1 SNHLY, CDR2 FYNNEI. V lost 3 bases and J lost 0, with 9 bases in between. The CDR3 loop spans 15 amino acids.

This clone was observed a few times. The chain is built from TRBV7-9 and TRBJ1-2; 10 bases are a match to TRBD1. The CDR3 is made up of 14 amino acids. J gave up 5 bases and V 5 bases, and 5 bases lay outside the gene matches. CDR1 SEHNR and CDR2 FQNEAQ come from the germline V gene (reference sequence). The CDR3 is CASSAGQGPYGYTF. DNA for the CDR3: TGTGCCAGCAGCGCGGGACAGGGGCCATATGGCTACACCTTC. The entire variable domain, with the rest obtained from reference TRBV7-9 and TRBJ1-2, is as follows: DTGVSQNPRHKITKRGQNVTFRCDPISEHNRLYWYRQTLGQGPEFLTYFQNEAQLEKSRLLSDRFSAERPKGSFSTLEIQRTEQGDSAMYLCASSAGQGPYGYTFGSGTRLTVV.

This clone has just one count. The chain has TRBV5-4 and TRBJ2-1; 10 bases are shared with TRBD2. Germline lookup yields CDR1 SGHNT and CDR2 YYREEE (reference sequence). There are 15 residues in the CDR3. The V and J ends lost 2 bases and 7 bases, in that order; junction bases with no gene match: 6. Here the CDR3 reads CASSLAGGRPNEQFF. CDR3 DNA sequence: TGTGCCAGCAGCTTAGCGGGGGGGCGTCCGAATGAGCAGTTCTTC.

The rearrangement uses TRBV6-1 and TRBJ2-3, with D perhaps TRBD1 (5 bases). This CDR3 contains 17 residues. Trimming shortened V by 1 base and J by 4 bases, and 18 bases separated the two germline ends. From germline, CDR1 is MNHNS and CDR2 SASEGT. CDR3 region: CASSEVSVGAWPDTQYF. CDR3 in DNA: TGTGCCAGCAGTGAAGTTTCTGTAGGGGCTTGGCCAGATACGCAGTATTTT.

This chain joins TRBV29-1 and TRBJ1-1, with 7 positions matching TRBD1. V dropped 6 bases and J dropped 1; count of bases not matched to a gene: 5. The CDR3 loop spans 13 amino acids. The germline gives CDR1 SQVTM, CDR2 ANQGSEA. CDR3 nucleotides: TGCAGCGTCCTTAGACAGGGGAACACTGAAGCTTTCTTT. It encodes CSVLRQGNTEAFF.

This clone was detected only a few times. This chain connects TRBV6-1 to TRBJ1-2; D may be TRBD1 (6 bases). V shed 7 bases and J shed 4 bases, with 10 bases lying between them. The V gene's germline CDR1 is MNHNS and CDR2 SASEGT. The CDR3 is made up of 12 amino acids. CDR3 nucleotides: TGTGCCAGCAACCGCAGGGGCTATGGCTACACCTTC. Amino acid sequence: CASNRRGYGYTF.

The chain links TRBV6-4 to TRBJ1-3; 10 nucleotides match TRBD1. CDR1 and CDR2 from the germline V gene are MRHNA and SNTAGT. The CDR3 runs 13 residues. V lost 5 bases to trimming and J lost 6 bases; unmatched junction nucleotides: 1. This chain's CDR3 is CASSRQGANTIYF. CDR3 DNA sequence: TGTGCCAGCAGTCGACAGGGGGCAAACACCATATATTTT.

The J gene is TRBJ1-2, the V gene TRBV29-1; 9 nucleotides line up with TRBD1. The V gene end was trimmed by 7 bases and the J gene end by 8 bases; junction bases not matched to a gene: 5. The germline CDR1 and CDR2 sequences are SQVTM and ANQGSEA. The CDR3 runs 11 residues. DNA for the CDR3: TGCAGCGCGGACAGGGGAAACGGCTACACCTTC. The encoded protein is CSADRGNGYTF.

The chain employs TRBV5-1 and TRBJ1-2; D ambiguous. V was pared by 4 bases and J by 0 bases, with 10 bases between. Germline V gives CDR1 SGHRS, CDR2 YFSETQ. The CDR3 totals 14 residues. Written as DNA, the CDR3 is TGCGCCAGCAGCGCGGAGTTAGCTAACTATGGCTACACCTTC. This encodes CASSAELANYGYTF.

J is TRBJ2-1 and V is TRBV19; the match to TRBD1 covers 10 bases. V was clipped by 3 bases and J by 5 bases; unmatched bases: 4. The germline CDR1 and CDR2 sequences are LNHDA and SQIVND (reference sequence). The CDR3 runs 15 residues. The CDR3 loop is CASSIRQGANNEQFF. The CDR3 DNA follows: TGTGCCAGTAGTATTAGACAGGGGGCGAACAATGAGCAGTTCTTC.

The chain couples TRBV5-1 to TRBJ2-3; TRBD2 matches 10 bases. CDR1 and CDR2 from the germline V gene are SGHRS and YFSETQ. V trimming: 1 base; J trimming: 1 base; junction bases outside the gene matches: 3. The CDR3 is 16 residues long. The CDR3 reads CASSLSSGGGTDTQYF. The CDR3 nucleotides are TGCGCCAGCAGCTTGTCAAGCGGGGGGGGCACAGATACGCAGTATTTT.

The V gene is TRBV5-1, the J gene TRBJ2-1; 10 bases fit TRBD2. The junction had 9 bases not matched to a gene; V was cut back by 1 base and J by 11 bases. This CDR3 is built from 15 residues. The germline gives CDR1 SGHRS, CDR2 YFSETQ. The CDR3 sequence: CASSLSLAGDQKQFF. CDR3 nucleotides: TGCGCCAGCAGCTTGAGTCTAGCGGGGGACCAAAAGCAGTTCTTC.

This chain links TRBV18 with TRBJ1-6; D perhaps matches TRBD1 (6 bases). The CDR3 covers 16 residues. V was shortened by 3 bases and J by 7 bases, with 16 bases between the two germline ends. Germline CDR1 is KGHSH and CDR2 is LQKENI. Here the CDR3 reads CASSPLDRPKNSPLHF. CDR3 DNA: TGTGCCAGCTCACCTCTTGACAGGCCCAAGAATTCACCCCTCCACTTT. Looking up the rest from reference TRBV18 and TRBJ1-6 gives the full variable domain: NAGVMQNPRHLVRRRGQEARLRCSPMKGHSHVYWYRQLPEEGLKFMVYLQKENIIDESGMPKERFSAEFPKEGPSILRIQQVVRGDSAAYFCASSPLDRPKNSPLHFGNGTRLTVT.